This T cell receptor beta chain was documented in a study of T cell responses to AZD1222 COVID-19 vaccine. Comment on this clone: The antigen remains unidentified.

The CDR3 loop spans 14 amino acids. J gave up 5 bases and V 4 bases, and 7 bases lay outside the gene matches. Germline V CDR1 and CDR2: SGHTA, FQGNSA. Sequenced by immunoSEQ multiplex PCR; TCRdb stores in-frame clones only, minus some. The sample gives fewer than 200,000 clones, roughly 90% of which show up once; approximately 1.8% is in the top ten. Study results and caveats: Repertoire samples came only from after the peak T cell response. Among AZD1222 vaccinees, only six were seropositive at baseline. Reportedly, close to half of spike-specific TCRs are directed against unmutated variant regions.

Pooled samples include second doses given at about 4 or 12 weeks. The source was peripheral blood, collected 28 days after the second AZD1222 dose. The TCR was taken from an adult who received the AZD1222 COVID-19 vaccine. The genes are TRBV7-2 and TRBJ2-5; 7 positions agree with TRBD1. The CDR3 loop is CASSYSGGQETQYF. The CDR3 DNA sequence: TGTGCCAGCAGCTATTCAGGGGGTCAGGAGACCCAGTACTTC.